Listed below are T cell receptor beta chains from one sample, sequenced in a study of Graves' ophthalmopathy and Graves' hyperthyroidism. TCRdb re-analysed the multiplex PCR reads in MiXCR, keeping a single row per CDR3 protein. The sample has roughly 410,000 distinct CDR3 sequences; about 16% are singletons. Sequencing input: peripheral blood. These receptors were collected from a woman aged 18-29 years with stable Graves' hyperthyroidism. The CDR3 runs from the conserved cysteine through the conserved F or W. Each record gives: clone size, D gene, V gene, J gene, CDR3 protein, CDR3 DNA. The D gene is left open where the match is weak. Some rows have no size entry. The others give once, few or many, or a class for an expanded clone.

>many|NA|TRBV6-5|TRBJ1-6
CASSYDARPSSYNSPLHF
TGTGCCAGCAGTTACGACGCCCGGCCTAGCTCCTATAATTCACCCCTCCACTTT
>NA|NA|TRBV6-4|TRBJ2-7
CASSPDRPPYGEQYF
TGTGCCAGCAGCCCCGACAGGCCACCGTACGGCGAGCAGTACTTC
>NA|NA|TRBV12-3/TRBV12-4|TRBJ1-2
CASSLQDTLIGYTF
TGTGCCAGCAGTTTGCAGGATACCTTGATCGGCTACACCTTC
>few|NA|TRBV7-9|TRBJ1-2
CASSYRQAQGYTF
TGTGCCAGCAGCTACCGACAGGCCCAGGGCTACACCTTC
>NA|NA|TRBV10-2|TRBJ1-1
CASSESSSEAFF
TGCGCCAGCAGTGAGTCGTCCAGTGAAGCTTTCTTT
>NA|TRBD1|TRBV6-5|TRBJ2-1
CASSFGQGRVRNEQFF
TGTGCCAGCAGTTTCGGACAGGGGAGAGTAAGGAATGAGCAGTTCTTC
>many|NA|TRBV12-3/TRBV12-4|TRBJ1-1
CASLDSMNTEAFF
TGTGCCAGCCTCGACAGCATGAACACTGAAGCTTTCTTT
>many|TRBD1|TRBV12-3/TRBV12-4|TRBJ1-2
CASSPILSPGTDYGYTF
TGTGCCAGCAGCCCAATCCTCTCTCCGGGGACAGATTATGGCTACACCTTC
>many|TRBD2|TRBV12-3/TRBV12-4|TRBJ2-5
CASSPGGGRETQYF
TGTGCCAGCAGCCCTGGGGGGGGAAGAGAGACCCAGTACTTC
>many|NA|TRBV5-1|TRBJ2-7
CASSSGRTRGEQYF
TGCGCCAGCAGCTCCGGACGGACTCGGGGCGAGCAGTACTTC
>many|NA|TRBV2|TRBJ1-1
CASSSAGGYTEAFF
TGTGCCAGCAGCTCCGCGGGTGGGTACACTGAAGCTTTCTTT
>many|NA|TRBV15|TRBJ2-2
CATSRTTGELFF
TGTGCCACCAGCAGAACTACCGGGGAGCTGTTTTTT
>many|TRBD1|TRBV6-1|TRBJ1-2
CASSEAFGRGYGYTF
TGTGCCAGCAGTGAGGCCTTTGGCAGGGGGTACGGCTACACCTTC
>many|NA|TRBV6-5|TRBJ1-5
CASSYRVNQPQHF
TGTGCCAGCAGTTACAGAGTCAATCAGCCCCAGCATTTT
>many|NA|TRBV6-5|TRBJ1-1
CASSPGTVHTEAFF
TGTGCCAGCAGTCCGGGTACAGTACACACTGAAGCTTTCTTT
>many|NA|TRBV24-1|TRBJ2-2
CATSDSLSGANTGELFF
TGTGCCACCAGTGATTCCCTGTCCGGCGCGAACACCGGGGAGCTGTTTTTT
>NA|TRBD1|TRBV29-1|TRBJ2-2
CSVEKGAGTGELFF
TGCAGCGTTGAGAAGGGGGCTGGCACCGGGGAGCTGTTTTTT
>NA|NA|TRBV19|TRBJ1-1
CASSRDGSMNTEAFF
TGTGCCAGTAGTAGGGACGGTTCTATGAACACTGAAGCTTTCTTT
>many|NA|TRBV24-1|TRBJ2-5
CATSDSLGGGVQGETQYF
TGTGCCACCAGTGATTCCCTTGGAGGTGGGGTGCAAGGAGAGACCCAGTACTTC
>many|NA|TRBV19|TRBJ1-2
CASSYDGGYTF
TGTGCCAGTAGTTACGACGGCGGCTACACCTTC
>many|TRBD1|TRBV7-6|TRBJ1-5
CASSPRTGFEPQHF
TGTGCCAGCAGCCCACGGACAGGGTTTGAGCCCCAGCATTTT
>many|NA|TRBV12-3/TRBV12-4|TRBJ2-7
CASGKQGPTYEQYF
TGTGCCAGCGGAAAACAGGGTCCGACCTACGAGCAGTACTTC
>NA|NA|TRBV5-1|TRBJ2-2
CASSLAVRETNTGELFF
TGCGCCAGCAGCTTGGCCGTAAGGGAAACGAACACCGGGGAGCTGTTTTTT
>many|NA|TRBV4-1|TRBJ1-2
CASSQDPGGTYGYTF
TGCGCCAGCAGCCAAGATCCGGGGGGCACATATGGCTACACCTTC
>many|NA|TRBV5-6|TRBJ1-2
CASSGGSNYGYTF
TGTGCCAGCAGCGGCGGATCTAACTATGGCTACACCTTC
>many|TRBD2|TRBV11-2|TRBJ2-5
CASSLGLARTQYF
TGTGCCAGCAGCTTAGGACTAGCGAGGACCCAGTACTTC
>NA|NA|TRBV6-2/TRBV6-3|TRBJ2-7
CASSLSATHEQYF
TGTGCCAGCAGTCTTTCAGCAACGCACGAGCAGTACTTC
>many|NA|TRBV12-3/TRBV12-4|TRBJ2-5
CASSLGRAASTQYF
TGTGCCAGCAGTTTAGGAAGGGCGGCCTCGACCCAGTACTTC
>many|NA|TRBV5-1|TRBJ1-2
CASSLATADSRGYTF
TGCGCCAGCAGCTTGGCTACCGCGGACAGTCGTGGCTACACCTTC
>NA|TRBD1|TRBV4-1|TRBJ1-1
CVSSPGQMNTEAFF
TGCGTCAGCAGCCCGGGACAGATGAACACTGAAGCTTTCTTT
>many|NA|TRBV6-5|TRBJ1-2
CASSYSGGVNGYTF
TGTGCCAGCAGTTACTCGGGAGGGGTGAATGGCTACACCTTC
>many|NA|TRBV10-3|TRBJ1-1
CAISELGIEAFF
TGTGCCATCAGTGAGCTAGGAATCGAAGCTTTCTTT
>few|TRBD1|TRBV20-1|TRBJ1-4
CSANPSQGAQGEKLFF
TGCAGTGCTAACCCATCGCAGGGGGCGCAGGGTGAAAAACTGTTTTTT